This T cell receptor (beta chain) came from a study of early T cells in non-severe SARS-CoV-2 infection. Overall study context: The input, bulk RNA from unsorted whole blood, was sequenced, and chains were unpaired.

TCRdb analysed the 5' RACE reads with MiXCR anew, one entry per CDR3 protein. The sample includes tens of thousands of distinct CDR3 sequences, 9.3% of them seen just once. Trimming stripped 5 bases from V and 5 bases from J, with 9 bases between. The CDR3 is made up of 13 amino acids. The sequence derives from an adult who was a healthcare worker with PCR-confirmed SARS-CoV-2 infection or an uninfected control (not recorded which). Sample: whole blood. The V gene is TRBV12-3 or TRBV12-4, the J gene TRBJ2-2; the D gene is possibly TRBD2 (5 bases). The CDR3 protein is CASSTRETGELFF. The CDR3 coding sequence is TGTGCCAGCAGTACAAGGGAGACCGGGGAGCTGTTTTTT.